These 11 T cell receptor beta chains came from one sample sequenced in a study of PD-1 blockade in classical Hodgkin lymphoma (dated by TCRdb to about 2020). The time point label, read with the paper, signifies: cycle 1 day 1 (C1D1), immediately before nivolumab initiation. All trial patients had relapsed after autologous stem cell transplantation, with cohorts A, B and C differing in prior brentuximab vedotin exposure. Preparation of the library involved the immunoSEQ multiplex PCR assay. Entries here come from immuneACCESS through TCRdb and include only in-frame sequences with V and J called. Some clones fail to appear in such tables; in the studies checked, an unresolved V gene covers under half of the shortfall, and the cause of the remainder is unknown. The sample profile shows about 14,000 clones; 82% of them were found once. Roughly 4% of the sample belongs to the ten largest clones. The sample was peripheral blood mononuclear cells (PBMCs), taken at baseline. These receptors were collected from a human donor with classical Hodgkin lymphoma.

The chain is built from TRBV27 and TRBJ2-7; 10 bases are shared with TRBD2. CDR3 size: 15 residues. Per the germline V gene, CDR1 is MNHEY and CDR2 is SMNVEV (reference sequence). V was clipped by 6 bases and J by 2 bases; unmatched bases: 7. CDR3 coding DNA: TGTGCCAGCAGGGAAGCGGGAGGGTACACCTACGAGCAGTACTTC. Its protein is CASREAGGYTYEQYF.

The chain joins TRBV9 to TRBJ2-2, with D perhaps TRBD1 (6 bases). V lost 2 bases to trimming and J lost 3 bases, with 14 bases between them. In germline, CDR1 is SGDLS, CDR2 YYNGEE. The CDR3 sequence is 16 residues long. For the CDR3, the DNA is TGTGCCAGCAGCGTCCGGACAGAGGATGACACCGGGGAGCTGTTTTTT. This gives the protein CASSVRTEDDTGELFF.

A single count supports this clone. DNA of the CDR3: TGTGCCAGCAGCACCCCTAGCGGGGGGGAGCTGTTTTTT. Translation: CASSTPSGGELFF. The chain joins TRBV5-4 to TRBJ2-2, with TRBD2 matching over 8 bases. V gave up 4 bases and J gave up 8 bases; unmatched junction bases: 4. Germline CDR1 is SGHNT and CDR2 is YYREEE (reference sequence). The CDR3 has 13 amino acids.

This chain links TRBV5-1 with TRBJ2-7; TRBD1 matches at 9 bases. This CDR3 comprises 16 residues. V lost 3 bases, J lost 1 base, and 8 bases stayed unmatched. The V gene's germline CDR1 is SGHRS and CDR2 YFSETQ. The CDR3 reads CASSSLPGQGSYEQYF. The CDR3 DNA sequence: TGCGCCAGCAGCTCACTCCCCGGACAGGGGTCCTACGAGCAGTACTTC.

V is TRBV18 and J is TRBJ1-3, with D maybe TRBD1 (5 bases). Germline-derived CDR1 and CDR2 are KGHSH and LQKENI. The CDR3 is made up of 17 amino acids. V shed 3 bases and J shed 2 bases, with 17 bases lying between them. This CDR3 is CASSPQGAFIAGNTIYF. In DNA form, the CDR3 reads TGTGCCAGCTCACCCCAGGGAGCCTTTATCGCTGGAAACACCATATATTTT.

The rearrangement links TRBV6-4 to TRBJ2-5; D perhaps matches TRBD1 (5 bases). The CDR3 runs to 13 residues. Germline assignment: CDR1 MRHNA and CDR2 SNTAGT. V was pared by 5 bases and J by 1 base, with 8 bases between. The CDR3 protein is CASSRQSQETQYF. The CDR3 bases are TGTGCCAGCAGTAGACAGAGCCAAGAGACCCAGTACTTC.

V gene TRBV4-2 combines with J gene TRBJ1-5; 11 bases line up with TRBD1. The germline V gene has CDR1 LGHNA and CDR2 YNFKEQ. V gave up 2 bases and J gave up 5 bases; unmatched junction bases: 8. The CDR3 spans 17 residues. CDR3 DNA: TGTGCCAGCAGCCAAACCCGGACAGGGGGCTCCGATCAGCCCCAGCATTTT. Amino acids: CASSQTRTGGSDQPQHF.

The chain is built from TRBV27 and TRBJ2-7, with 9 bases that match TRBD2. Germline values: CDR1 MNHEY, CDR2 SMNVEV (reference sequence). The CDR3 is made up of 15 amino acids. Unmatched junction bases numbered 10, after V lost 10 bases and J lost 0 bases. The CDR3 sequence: CATSWVAGASYEQYF. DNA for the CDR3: TGTGCCACTTCTTGGGTAGCGGGGGCCTCCTACGAGCAGTACTTC.

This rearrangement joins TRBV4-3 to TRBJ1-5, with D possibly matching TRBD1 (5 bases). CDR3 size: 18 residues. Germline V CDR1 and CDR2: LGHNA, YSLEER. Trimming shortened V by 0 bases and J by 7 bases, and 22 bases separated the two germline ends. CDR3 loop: CASSQDWDWGGFGQPQHF. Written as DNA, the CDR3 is TGCGCCAGCAGCCAAGACTGGGATTGGGGGGGGTTCGGGCAGCCCCAGCATTTT.

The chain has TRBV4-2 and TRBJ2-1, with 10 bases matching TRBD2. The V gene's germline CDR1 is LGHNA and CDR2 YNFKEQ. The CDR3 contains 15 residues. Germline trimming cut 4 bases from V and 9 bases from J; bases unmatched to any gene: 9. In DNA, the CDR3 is TGTGCCAGCAGCCCTCTAGCGGGAGACGAAGGTGAGCAGTTCTTC. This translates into CASSPLAGDEGEQFF.

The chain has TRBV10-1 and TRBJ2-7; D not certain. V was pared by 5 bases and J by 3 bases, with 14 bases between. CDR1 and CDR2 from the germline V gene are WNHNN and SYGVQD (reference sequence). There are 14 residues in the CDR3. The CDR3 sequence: CASSRSPTDYEQYF. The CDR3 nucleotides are TGCGCCAGCAGTCGAAGTCCGACGGACTACGAGCAGTACTTC.